The T cell receptor beta chain under discussion was sequenced for a study of preoperative IRX-2 immunotherapy in early breast cancer. Treatment here: preoperative locoregional IRX-2 cytokine immunotherapy. Preoperative locoregional IRX-2 cytokine immunotherapy was tested in the phase Ib source study. TCRdb's copy holds only in-frame clones and misses some; the assay was immunoSEQ multiplex PCR. The sample contains about 32,000 clones, around 83% of which appear only once. The CDR3 sequence is 15 residues long. Trimming cost V 1 base and J 7 bases, with 13 bases left between them. Germline CDR1 is SGHVS and CDR2 is FNYEAQ.

This material consisted of lymph node tissue, taken from a patient treated with IRX-2 immunotherapy. The sequence was collected from a human donor with breast cancer. The genes are TRBV7-6 and TRBJ1-4; D may be TRBD1 (6 bases). CDR3 residues: CASSLERGFPEKLFF. In DNA, the CDR3 is TGTGCCAGCAGCTTAGAGAGGGGGTTTCCTGAAAAACTGTTTTTT.